This T cell receptor (beta chain) emerged from a study of cytomegalovirus exposure and HLA in healthy donors. Broader study findings: Rare TCR sequences dominated, though some public TCRs recurred in many donors.

To note about this clone: Its antigen remains unidentified.

From germline, CDR1 is SQVTM and CDR2 ANQGSEA. This CDR3 has 14 amino acids. The study ran its PCR with 60 Vbeta and 13 Jbeta primers. The table came from immunoSEQ multiplex PCR; TCRdb's copy has only in-frame clones and leaves some out. The sample holds some 170,000 clones, around 81% seen once. The chain uses TRBV29-1 and TRBJ2-5, with D possibly TRBD2 on 5 matching bases. The better agreement between TRBJ2-7 and the DNA end casts doubt on the J call. Sequenced sample: PBMCs. This TCR came from a woman aged 18-29 years in good health and CMV-seropositive. The CDR3 DNA sequence: TGCAGCGTTGAAGTAGCGACTCTCTCCTACGAGCAGTACTTC. Its protein product is CSVEVATLSYEQYF.